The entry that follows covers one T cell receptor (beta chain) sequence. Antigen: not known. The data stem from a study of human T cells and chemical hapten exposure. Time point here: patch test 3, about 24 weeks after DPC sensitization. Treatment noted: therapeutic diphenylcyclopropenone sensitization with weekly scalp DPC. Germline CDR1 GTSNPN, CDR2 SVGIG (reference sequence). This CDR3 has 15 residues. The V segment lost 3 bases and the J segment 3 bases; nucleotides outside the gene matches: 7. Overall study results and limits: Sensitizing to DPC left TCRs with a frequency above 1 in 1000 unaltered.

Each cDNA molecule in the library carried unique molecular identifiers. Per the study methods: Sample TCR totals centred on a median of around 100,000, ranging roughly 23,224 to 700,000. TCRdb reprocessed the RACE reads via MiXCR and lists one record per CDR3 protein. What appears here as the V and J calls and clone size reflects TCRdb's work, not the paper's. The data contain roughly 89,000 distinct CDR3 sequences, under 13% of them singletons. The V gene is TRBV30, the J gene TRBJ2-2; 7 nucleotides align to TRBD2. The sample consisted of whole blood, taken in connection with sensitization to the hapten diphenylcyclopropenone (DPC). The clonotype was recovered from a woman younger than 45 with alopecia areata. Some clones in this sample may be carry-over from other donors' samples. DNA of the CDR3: TGTGCCTGGAGGGTTGGGGACTATGACACCGGGGAGCTGTTTTTT. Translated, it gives CAWRVGDYDTGELFF. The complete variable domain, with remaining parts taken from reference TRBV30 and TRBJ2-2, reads SQTIHQWPATLVQPVGSPLSLECTVEGTSNPNLYWYRQAAGRGLQLLFYSVGIGQISSEVPQNLSASRPQDRQFILSSKKLLLSDSGFYLCAWRVGDYDTGELFFGEGSRLTVL.